One and the same sample provided the 18 T cell receptor beta chains below, sequenced in a study of CXCR3-negative and CXCR3-positive naive CD8 T cells. These receptors have no known antigen. General study results and limits: A higher hydrophobicity marked the TRB CDR3s of CXCR3-positive naive cells versus CXCR3-negative naive cells.

All TRB cDNA libraries came from 5' RACE performed with UMI labels. TCRdb reprocessed the 5' RACE reads, keeping one entry per CDR3 protein, no DNA. Recorded here are roughly 59,000 distinct CDR3 sequences; the top ten clones represent under 0.8%. What was sequenced was naive CXCR3+ CD8+ T cells from blood. Subset specified: CD45RO-CCR7+CD27+CD95- naive CD8+ T cells expressing CXCR3 (TNR3+). The source is a human donor in good health. Some clones in this sample may be carry-over from other donors' samples.

The rearrangement links TRBV7-9 to TRBJ2-3; TCRdb outputs TRBD1, but without DNA this stays unchecked. Germline V CDR1 and CDR2: SEHNR, FQNEAQ (reference sequence). This CDR3 contains 13 residues. This CDR3 reads CASRIQVSDTQYF. The entire variable domain, with the rest obtained from reference TRBV7-9 and TRBJ2-3, is as follows: DTGVSQNPRHKITKRGQNVTFRCDPISEHNRLYWYRQTLGQGPEFLTYFQNEAQLEKSRLLSDRFSAERPKGSFSTLEIQRTEQGDSAMYLCASRIQVSDTQYFGPGTRLTVL.

J is TRBJ1-1 and V is TRBV7-2. The CDR3 is made up of 12 amino acids. Germline values: CDR1 SGHTA, CDR2 FQGNSA. The CDR3 sequence: CASSFRLAEAFF.

The rearrangement joins TRBV6-5 to TRBJ2-1. Germline lookup yields CDR1 MNHEY and CDR2 SVGAGI. The CDR3 contains 14 residues. The CDR3 reads CASSTGGSYNEQFF.

The rearrangement links TRBV2 to TRBJ2-1. There are 13 residues in the CDR3. Germline V lookup: CDR1 SNHLY, CDR2 FYNNEI. CDR3 sequence reads: CASSPRIYNEQFF. The full variable domain, with the rest looked up from reference TRBV2 and TRBJ2-1, is EPEVTQTPSHQVTQMGQEVILRCVPISNHLYFYWYRQILGQKVEFLVSFYNNEISEKSEIFDDQFSVERPDGSNFTLKIRSTKLEDSAMYFCASSPRIYNEQFFGPGTRLTVL.

V and J are TRBV6-6 and TRBJ1-2. CDR1 is MNHNY, CDR2 SVGAGI, per germline (reference sequence). This CDR3 comprises 13 residues. The CDR3 sequence: CVSSPLPQLSYTF.

Here the CDR3 reads CASSLGGNYEQYF. V usage is TRBV7-3 and J usage is TRBJ2-7. Germline V gene lookup returns CDR1 SGHTA and CDR2 FQGTGA. The CDR3 is made up of 13 amino acids. Using reference TRBV7-3 and TRBJ2-7 for the parts outside the CDR3, the full variable domain is GAGVSQTPSNKVTEKGKYVELRCDPISGHTALYWYRQSLGQGPEFLIYFQGTGAADDSGLPNDRFFAVRPEGSVSTLKIQRTERGDSAVYLCASSLGGNYEQYFGPGTRLTVT.

The V and J genes are TRBV7-3 and TRBJ2-1; TCRdb indicates TRBD1, and absent DNA this call remains unverified. Germline CDR1 is SGHTA and CDR2 is FQGTGA. The CDR3 loop spans 16 amino acids. The CDR3 is CASSFSASGGYNEQFF.

V is TRBV6-5 and J is TRBJ2-2. CDR1 and CDR2 from the germline V gene are MNHEY and SVGAGI. This CDR3 region has 12 residues. CDR3 in amino acids: CASSYRTGELFF.

This chain uses TRBV12-3 or TRBV12-4 with TRBJ1-4; TCRdb's assignment of TRBD1 cannot be checked, as there is no DNA. The CDR3 consists of 15 residues. Here the CDR3 reads CASSLSDRLGEKLFF.

This sequence joins TRBV5-1 and TRBJ2-2; TCRdb's assignment of TRBD2 cannot be checked, as there is no DNA. The germline V gene has CDR1 SGHRS and CDR2 YFSETQ. This CDR3 region has 17 residues. CDR3 sequence: CASSFTSGGANTGELFF.

The chain combines TRBV28 with TRBJ1-5; the D call from TCRdb, TRBD1, cannot be confirmed without DNA. CDR1 and CDR2 from the germline V gene are MDHEN and SYDVKM. This CDR3 comprises 16 residues. The CDR3 loop is CASSFTPPSSNQPQHF.

J is TRBJ2-7 and V is TRBV6-2 or TRBV6-3. The CDR3 is made up of 14 amino acids. Germline V CDR1 and CDR2: MNHEY, SVGEGT. The CDR3 loop reads CASSYEPSAYEQYF.

The chain is built from TRBV29-1 and TRBJ2-3. The CDR3 runs 15 residues. Germline-derived CDR1 and CDR2 are SQVTM and ANQGSEA. The CDR3 spells CSVDPTSLSTDTQYF.

CDR3 region: CASSYSVGVITEAFF. The chain is built from TRBV6-2 or TRBV6-3 and TRBJ1-1; TCRdb's D call of TRBD1 is untestable without DNA. Germline-derived CDR1 and CDR2 are MNHEY and SVGEGT. There are 15 residues in the CDR3.

This chain uses TRBV7-9 with TRBJ2-1; TCRdb proposes TRBD1, but this gene call is untestable without DNA. This CDR3 comprises 15 residues. The V gene's germline CDR1 is SEHNR and CDR2 FQNEAQ (reference sequence). The CDR3 is CASSHRDSSYNEQFF.

The chain couples TRBV29-1 to TRBJ1-1; as DNA is missing, the TRBD1 call by TCRdb cannot be tested. CDR3 length equals 12 residues. CDR1 and CDR2 from the germline V gene are SQVTM and ANQGSEA. Here the CDR3 reads CSVRGQGAEAFF.

CDR3 amino acids: CASRGLAGFQQYEQYF. The chain carries TRBV28 and TRBJ2-7; the TCRdb call, TRBD2, lacks DNA for checking. The CDR3 extends over 16 amino acids. Germline loops: CDR1 MDHEN, CDR2 SYDVKM.

The rearrangement links TRBV4-1 to TRBJ2-1; TCRdb proposes TRBD2, but this gene call is untestable without DNA. Germline CDR1 reads MGHRA; CDR2 reads YSYEKL. This CDR3 has 16 amino acids. CDR3 loop: CASSQEVAGHYNEQFF.